This entry concerns a single TCR beta chain. Each CDR3 protein gets one entry after TCRdb re-called the 5' RACE reads with MiXCR. The sample lists 510,000 or so distinct CDR3 sequences, under 25% seen once, with more than 13% in the top ten. V was trimmed by 3 bases and J by 3 bases, leaving 10 bases between them. CDR1 is SEHNR and CDR2 is FQNEAQ in the germline V gene (reference sequence). The CDR3 has 14 amino acids. This specimen belongs to a study of T cells after yellow fever vaccination. The receptor was derived from a man aged 25 to 40 who received the YFV17D yellow fever vaccine. This sequence joins TRBV7-9 and TRBJ2-3; D is unresolved. The input for sequencing was PBMCs, taken 15 days after the yellow fever booster vaccination. This chain's CDR3 is CASSFRSMTDTQYF. As DNA, the CDR3 is TGTGCCAGCAGCTTTCGGTCTATGACAGATACGCAGTATTTT.